The 29 T cell receptor beta chains listed next were all sequenced from one sample in a study of blood T cells in healthy people across ages (dated by TCRdb to about 2015). Receptors were amplified or captured by 5' RACE. Sequencing took place on an Illumina HiSeq 2500. A second PCR of about 6 to 11 cycles was performed with a sample-barcoded 5' primer and a J-beta primer mix. The public sequencing data were trimmed at Q25 with fastp and processed into clonotypes with MiXCR by TCRdb, which kept only in-frame beta chains. Every CDR3 protein is listed once, alongside the most common genes and DNA of its rows. Present in this sample are roughly 550,000 distinct CDR3 sequences, 24% of which were seen just once. The ten most abundant clones make up around 10% of the sample. The sample was also linked to a second study, of T cells of mothers and their children.

Sequencing used blood. These receptors were taken from a boy younger than 18 in good health.

The rearrangement joins TRBV27 to TRBJ2-7, with 9 bases aligning to TRBD1. V gave up 10 bases and J gave up 2 bases; unmatched junction bases: 6. The CDR3 covers 13 residues. Germline values: CDR1 MNHEY, CDR2 SMNVEV (reference sequence). This CDR3 reads CAIGTGRTYEQYF. Written as DNA, the CDR3 is TGTGCCATCGGGACAGGGCGCACCTACGAGCAGTACTTC.

The rearrangement joins TRBV12-3 or TRBV12-4 to TRBJ2-1; 8 nucleotides align to TRBD2. CDR3 size: 14 residues. Trimming at V came to 6 bases and at J to 7 bases, leaving 8 bases not matched to a gene. Here the CDR3 reads CASSEAGVINEQFF. The CDR3 nucleotides read TGTGCCAGCAGCGAAGCGGGAGTGATAAATGAGCAGTTCTTC.

This clonotype was picked up a small number of times. The chain has TRBV29-1 and TRBJ2-3, with a possible D match to TRBD2 (6 bases). CDR3 length: 13 amino acids. The germline CDR1 and CDR2 sequences are SQVTM and ANQGSEA. V was pared by 5 bases and J by 0 bases, with 9 bases between. In DNA form, the CDR3 reads TGCAGCGTTTCGGGGAGGAGCACAGATACGCAGTATTTT. Amino acid sequence: CSVSGRSTDTQYF.

This clonotype was counted only a few times. J is TRBJ2-7 and V is TRBV2; D is ambiguous. Germline CDR1 is SNHLY and CDR2 is FYNNEI. CDR3 length: 13 amino acids. V gave up 8 bases and J gave up 6 bases, with 17 bases separating them. The chain's CDR3 is CASSRAQLGEQYF. Written as DNA, the CDR3 is TGTGCCAGCTCCCGGGCGCAACTGGGCGAGCAGTACTTC.

CDR3 DNA: TGTGCCAGCAGCTTAGGATACGGGGATTCTAATGAAAAACTGTTTTTT. This gives the protein CASSLGYGDSNEKLFF. This chain links TRBV7-9 with TRBJ1-4; the D is unclear. V dropped 1 base and J dropped 3 bases, with 12 bases sitting between them. The CDR3 loop spans 16 amino acids. The V gene's germline CDR1 is SEHNR and CDR2 FQNEAQ (reference sequence).

J is TRBJ1-2 and V is TRBV7-2; weak D call: TRBD1 (5 bases). The CDR3 runs 15 residues. The V gene lost 6 bases and the J gene lost 5 bases, with 19 bases spanning the gap. Germline V CDR1 and CDR2: SGHTA, FQGNSA. This CDR3 is CASRDGGTGPYGYTF. CDR3 sequence (DNA): TGTGCCAGCAGAGATGGAGGGACGGGACCTTATGGCTACACCTTC.

The chain links TRBV4-1 to TRBJ1-1; D is undetermined. Trimming removed 5 bases at V and 3 bases at J, with 7 bases between. Germline CDR1 reads MGHRA; CDR2 reads YSYEKL. This CDR3 has 12 residues. The CDR3 DNA follows: TGCGCCAGCAGCGGAGCAGACACTGAAGCTTTCTTT. Its translation is CASSGADTEAFF.

This clonotype was detected many times. Compared with germline, one end of the junction differs, possibly owing to a read error. The V call is TRBV5-1, the J call TRBJ1-6, with TRBD1 matching 7 bases. There are 14 residues in the CDR3. Germline V gives CDR1 SGHRS, CDR2 YFSETQ. The CDR3 is CASSPGTENSPLHF. For the CDR3, the DNA is TGTGCCAGCAGCCCCGGGACAGAAAATTCACCCCTCCACTTT.

In this sample, this clonotype turned up a few times. This sequence joins TRBV7-9 and TRBJ2-1; 9 nucleotides match TRBD2. Unmatched junction bases numbered 17, after V lost 4 bases and J lost 7 bases. CDR1 and CDR2 (germline): SEHNR, FQNEAQ (reference sequence). The CDR3 loop spans 18 amino acids. The CDR3 DNA is TGTGCCAGCAGCTCCTCCCGGCTGGGTAGCGGGAGTGGGAATGAGCAGTTCTTC. Translated, it gives CASSSSRLGSGSGNEQFF.

The V gene is TRBV4-3, the J gene TRBJ2-2; 8 nucleotides align to TRBD2. V dropped 0 bases and J dropped 5; count of bases not matched to a gene: 11. CDR3 length: 18 amino acids. In germline, CDR1 is LGHNA, CDR2 YSLEER. The CDR3 loop is CASSQDFRGRGGTGELFF. CDR3 coding DNA: TGCGCCAGCAGCCAAGATTTTAGGGGACGGGGGGGGACCGGGGAGCTGTTTTTT.

This clonotype was detected a few times. V is TRBV18 and J is TRBJ2-2; D remains ambiguous. V shed 0 bases and J shed 0 bases, with 8 bases lying between them. The CDR3 is made up of 16 amino acids. CDR1 and CDR2 from the germline V gene are KGHSH and LQKENI. The CDR3 DNA reads TGTGCCAGCTCACCACCGTCCGGGCCGAACACCGGGGAGCTGTTTTTT. Residues: CASSPPSGPNTGELFF.

The CDR3 DNA is TGTGCCAGCTCATTGACTAGCGGGAGAGATGAGCAGTTCTTC. It encodes CASSLTSGRDEQFF. V is TRBV18 and J is TRBJ2-1; 12 positions agree with TRBD2. The V segment lost 5 bases and the J segment 8 bases; nucleotides outside the gene matches: 4. The CDR3 contains 14 residues. The germline CDR1 and CDR2 sequences are KGHSH and LQKENI.

This chain connects TRBV4-1 to TRBJ2-2, with unresolved D. The CDR3 is made up of 14 amino acids. V was trimmed by 4 bases and J by 3 bases, leaving 9 bases between them. CDR1 is MGHRA and CDR2 is YSYEKL in the germline V gene. The CDR3, as DNA: TGCGCCAGCAGCCGCCAAACGGACACCGGGGAGCTGTTTTTT. Translation gives CASSRQTDTGELFF.

The chain recombines TRBV27 with TRBJ2-1, with a weak D call TRBD2 (6 bases). Per germline, CDR1 MNHEY and CDR2 SMNVEV (reference sequence). The V end was cut by 2 bases, the J end by 7 bases, with 9 bases between. This CDR3 has 13 residues. As DNA, the CDR3 is TGTGCCAGCAGTTTAGGGACTCTTAATGAGCAGTTCTTC. Amino acid sequence: CASSLGTLNEQFF.

This clonotype turned up a few times. The V gene is TRBV9, the J gene TRBJ2-1; TRBD2 matches 8 bases. This CDR3 has 15 amino acids. Germline V lookup: CDR1 SGDLS, CDR2 YYNGEE. The trim removed 0 bases at V and 4 bases at J, leaving 3 bases unmatched. The CDR3: CASSVDGGGYNEQFF. CDR3 coding DNA: TGTGCCAGCAGCGTAGACGGCGGGGGGTACAATGAGCAGTTCTTC. Combining the CDR3 with reference TRBV9 and TRBJ2-1 gives the whole variable domain DSGVTQTPKHLITATGQRVTLRCSPRSGDLSVYWYQQSLDQGLQFLIQYYNGEERAKGNILERFSAQQFPDLHSELNLSSLELGDSALYFCASSVDGGGYNEQFFGPGTRLTVL.

In its sample, this clonotype was seen many times. The chain uses TRBV6-2 or TRBV6-3 and TRBJ2-7; TRBD2 agrees at 9 bases. CDR3 length equals 15 residues. Germline V lookup: CDR1 MNHEY, CDR2 SVGEGT. V gave up 4 bases and J gave up 0 bases; unmatched junction bases: 4. CDR3 DNA: TGTGCCAGCAGTTCGCGACTAGCGGACTCCTACGAGCAGTACTTC. Residues: CASSSRLADSYEQYF.

The chain combines TRBV2 with TRBJ2-7, with a tentative D call TRBD1 (5 bases). The CDR3 has 16 amino acids. Germline CDR1 and CDR2: SNHLY and FYNNEI. The V gene lost 8 bases and the J gene lost 3 bases, with 23 bases spanning the gap. The CDR3 coding sequence is TGTGCCAGCCTCCCGAATACAGGTACTCGACTCTACGAGCAGTACTTC. Protein product: CASLPNTGTRLYEQYF.

This clonotype has a handful of counts. The V call is TRBV20-1, the J call TRBJ2-2, with D maybe TRBD2 (6 bases). Germline CDR1 and CDR2: DFQATT and SNEGSKA (reference sequence). The CDR3 is made up of 15 amino acids. Trimming removed 5 bases at V and 4 bases at J, with 17 bases between. The DNA of the CDR3 is TGCAGTGCTCCAAGGGGAGCGGGCAGCACCGGGGAGCTGTTTTTT. Translating gives CSAPRGAGSTGELFF.

The chain combines TRBV4-3 with TRBJ1-2, with no clear D. Germline-derived CDR1 and CDR2 are LGHNA and YSLEER. Trimming stripped 4 bases from V and 3 bases from J, with 21 bases between. The length of the CDR3 is 17 residues. Here the CDR3 DNA reads TGCGCCAGCAGCCCCAAGGAATCCGAGGTAGTCTACTATGGCTACACCTTC. Translating gives CASSPKESEVVYYGYTF.

This clonotype was seen a handful of times. The chain recombines TRBV7-9 with TRBJ2-7, with TRBD2 identical over 9 bases. The CDR3 is 17 residues long. J gave up 7 bases and V 1 base, and 14 bases lay outside the gene matches. Germline V gene lookup returns CDR1 SEHNR and CDR2 FQNEAQ (reference sequence). For the CDR3, the DNA is TGTGCCAGCAGCTTAGTCTCTTTAGGACTAGCGTCGTGGGAGCAGTACTTC. Translation gives CASSLVSLGLASWEQYF.

The V gene is TRBV11-2, the J gene TRBJ2-1; D uncertain. The CDR3 is 13 amino acids. The germline gives CDR1 SGHAT, CDR2 FQNNGV. V shed 3 bases and J shed 5 bases, with 8 bases lying between them. The CDR3 sequence is CASSLILNNEQFF. Here the CDR3 DNA reads TGTGCCAGCAGCTTGATACTCAACAATGAGCAGTTCTTC. Variable domain in full (rest from reference TRBV11-2 and TRBJ2-1): EAGVAQSPRYKIIEKRQSVAFWCNPISGHATLYWYQQILGQGPKLLIQFQNNGVVDDSQLPKDRFSAERLKGVDSTLKIQPAKLEDSAVYLCASSLILNNEQFFGPGTRLTVL.

This clonotype was seen a single time. The chain recombines TRBV7-9 with TRBJ2-3; D is perhaps TRBD2 (7 bases). CDR3 size: 14 residues. With 7 bases removed from V and 2 bases from J, the gap between germline ends came to 13 bases. Per the germline V gene, CDR1 is SEHNR and CDR2 is FQNEAQ (reference sequence). The chain's CDR3 is CASMAGAYTDTQYF. The CDR3 DNA reads TGTGCCAGCATGGCGGGGGCCTACACAGATACGCAGTATTTT.

This clonotype was observed a few times. The rearrangement links TRBV11-2 to TRBJ2-3, with 13 nucleotides matching TRBD2. V shed 5 bases, J shed 0 bases, and the junction held 8 bases outside the gene matches. Germline V lookup: CDR1 SGHAT, CDR2 FQNNGV. This CDR3 spans 18 amino acids. In DNA, the CDR3 is TGTGCCAGCAGCCTCGGACTAGCGGGGGCCTATAGCACAGATACGCAGTATTTT. This gives the protein CASSLGLAGAYSTDTQYF.

This sequence joins TRBV20-1 and TRBJ1-2; D unclear. The V end was cut by 6 bases, the J end by 4 bases, with 12 bases between. The CDR3 has 12 amino acids. Germline lookup yields CDR1 DFQATT and CDR2 SNEGSKA (reference sequence). The CDR3: CSAGRILYGYTF. The CDR3 bases are TGCAGTGCCGGACGGATTCTCTATGGCTACACCTTC.

This clonotype has a single count. The V gene is TRBV20-1, the J gene TRBJ2-2, with 8 bases fitting TRBD2. The germline CDR1 and CDR2 sequences are DFQATT and SNEGSKA (reference sequence). This CDR3 spans 16 amino acids. The ends lost 4 bases at V and 4 bases at J; junction bases unmatched: 11. The CDR3 DNA sequence: TGCAGTGCTATTTCGGGAGGGCCAGGTCGCACCGGGGAGCTGTTTTTT. Amino acid sequence: CSAISGGPGRTGELFF.

V and J are TRBV6-2 or TRBV6-3 and TRBJ2-7; D not certain. The germline V gene has CDR1 MNHEY and CDR2 SVGEGT. This CDR3 comprises 15 residues. With 2 bases removed from V and 0 bases from J, the gap between germline ends came to 11 bases. The CDR3 DNA sequence: TGTGCCAGCAGTTACGAGGCTAGTCCCTCCTACGAGCAGTACTTC. Its translation: CASSYEASPSYEQYF.

This clonotype has more than one count but fewer than ten. This rearrangement joins TRBV29-1 to TRBJ2-3; no clear D gene. The CDR3 is made up of 15 amino acids. Trimming shortened V by 3 bases and J by 2 bases, and 15 bases separated the two germline ends. CDR1 SQVTM and CDR2 ANQGSEA come from the germline V gene. Written as DNA, the CDR3 is TGCAGCGTTGAGAGCACGGACGTAGTCACAGATACGCAGTATTTT. This codes for CSVESTDVVTDTQYF.

V and J are TRBV6-1 and TRBJ2-4, with D tentatively TRBD1 (6 bases). V dropped 0 bases and J dropped 8 bases, with 11 bases sitting between them. There are 14 residues in the CDR3. Germline lookup yields CDR1 MNHNS and CDR2 SASEGT. CDR3 loop: CASSEAQGQDIQYF. The CDR3 DNA reads TGTGCCAGCAGTGAAGCACAGGGTCAGGACATTCAGTACTTC.

This chain joins TRBV7-2 and TRBJ2-2; 10 nucleotides line up with TRBD2. Germline CDR1 SGHTA, CDR2 FQGNSA. The CDR3 consists of 16 residues. Unmatched junction bases numbered 5, after V lost 5 bases and J lost 2 bases. CDR3 region: CASSPGLADNTGELFF. For the CDR3, the DNA is TGTGCCAGCAGCCCCGGACTAGCGGACAACACCGGGGAGCTGTTTTTT.